This TCR beta chain is drawn from a study of cytomegalovirus exposure and HLA in healthy donors. Study outcomes and limitations: The study recorded 150 to 200 TCR beta chains that were cytomegalovirus-associated.

As concerns this clone: Its antigen is undetermined.

Only in-frame clones appear in the TCRdb table, and some are missing; sequencing was by immunoSEQ multiplex PCR. The top ten hold under 8.5% of the sample, which has tens of thousands of clones, around 90% seen once. The CDR3 length is 15 residues. Germline V gene lookup returns CDR1 MDHEN and CDR2 SYDVKM. V shed 8 bases, J shed 1 base, and the junction held 10 bases outside the gene matches. The sequenced sample consisted of PBMCs. The TCR originated in a woman aged 30 to 39 in good health and CMV-seronegative. The rearrangement uses TRBV28 and TRBJ2-7, with 8 bases identical to TRBD2. CDR3 nucleotide sequence: TGTGCCAGCTATACTTCGGGGGGGGTATCCTACGAGCAGTACTTC. Its protein is CASYTSGGVSYEQYF.